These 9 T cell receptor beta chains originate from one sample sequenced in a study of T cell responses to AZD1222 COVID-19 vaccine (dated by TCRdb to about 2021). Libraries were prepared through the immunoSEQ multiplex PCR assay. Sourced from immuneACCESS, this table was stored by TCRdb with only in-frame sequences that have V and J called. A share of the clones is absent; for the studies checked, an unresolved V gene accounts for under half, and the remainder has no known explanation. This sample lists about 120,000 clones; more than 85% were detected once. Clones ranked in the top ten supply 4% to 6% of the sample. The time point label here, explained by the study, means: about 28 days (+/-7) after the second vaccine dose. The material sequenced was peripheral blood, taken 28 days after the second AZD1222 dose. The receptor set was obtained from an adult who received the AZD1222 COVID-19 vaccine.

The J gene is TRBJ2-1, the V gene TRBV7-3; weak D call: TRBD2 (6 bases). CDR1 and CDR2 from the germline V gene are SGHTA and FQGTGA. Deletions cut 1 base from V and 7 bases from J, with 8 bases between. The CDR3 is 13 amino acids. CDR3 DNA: TGTGCCAGCAGCTTAATCCGGGGGAATGAGCAGTTCTTC. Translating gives CASSLIRGNEQFF.

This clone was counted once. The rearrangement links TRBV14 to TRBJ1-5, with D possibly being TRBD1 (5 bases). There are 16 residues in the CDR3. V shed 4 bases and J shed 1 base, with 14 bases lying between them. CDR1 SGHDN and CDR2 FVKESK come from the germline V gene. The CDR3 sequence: CASSPPGHQSNQPQHF. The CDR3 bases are TGTGCCAGCAGCCCTCCTGGACACCAAAGCAATCAGCCCCAGCATTTT.

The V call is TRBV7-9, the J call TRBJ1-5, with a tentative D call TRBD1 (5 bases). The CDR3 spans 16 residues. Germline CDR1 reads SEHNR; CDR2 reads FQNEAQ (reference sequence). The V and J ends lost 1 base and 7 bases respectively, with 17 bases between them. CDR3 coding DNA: TGTGCCAGCAGCTTAGGAGGCGTTTCCCAGGGCCAGCCCCAGCATTTT. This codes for CASSLGGVSQGQPQHF.

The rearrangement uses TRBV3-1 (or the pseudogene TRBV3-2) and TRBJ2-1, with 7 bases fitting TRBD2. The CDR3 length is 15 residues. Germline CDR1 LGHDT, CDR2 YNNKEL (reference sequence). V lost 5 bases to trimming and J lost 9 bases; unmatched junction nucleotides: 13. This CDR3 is CASSSWAGVETEQFF. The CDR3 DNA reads TGTGCCAGCAGCAGCTGGGCGGGAGTAGAGACTGAGCAGTTCTTC.

The CDR3 sequence is CARSLQGVSNQPQHF. The CDR3 DNA reads TGTGCCAGAAGCTTACAGGGTGTGAGCAATCAGCCCCAGCATTTT. The chain has TRBV7-5 and TRBJ1-5; TRBD1 is the table's D call and was not checked against the DNA. TRBV7-5 counts as a pseudogene. The CDR3 is 15 amino acids.

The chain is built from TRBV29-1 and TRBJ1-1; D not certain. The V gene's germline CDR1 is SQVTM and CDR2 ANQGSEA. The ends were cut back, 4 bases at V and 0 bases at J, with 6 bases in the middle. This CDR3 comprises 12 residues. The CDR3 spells CSVVQMNTEAFF. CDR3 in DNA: TGCAGCGTTGTACAGATGAACACTGAAGCTTTCTTT.

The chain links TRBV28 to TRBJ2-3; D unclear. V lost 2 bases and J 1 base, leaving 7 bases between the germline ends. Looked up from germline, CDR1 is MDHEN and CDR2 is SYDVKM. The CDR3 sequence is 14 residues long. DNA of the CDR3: TGTGCCAGCAGTTTAAGGGCTCGCACAGATACGCAGTATTTT. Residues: CASSLRARTDTQYF.

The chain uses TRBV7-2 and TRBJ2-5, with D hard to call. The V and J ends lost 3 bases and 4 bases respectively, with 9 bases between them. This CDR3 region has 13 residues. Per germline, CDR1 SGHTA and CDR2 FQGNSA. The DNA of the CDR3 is TGTGCCAGCAGCTTCGGTAGCTCAGAGACCCAGTACTTC. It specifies CASSFGSSETQYF.

The CDR3 sequence: CAWSGDRVNQPQHF. CDR3 bases: TGTGCCTGGAGTGGGGACAGGGTCAATCAGCCCCAGCATTTT. The chain employs TRBV30 and TRBJ1-5, with 9 bases matching TRBD1. CDR1 and CDR2 from the germline V gene are GTSNPN and SVGIG (reference sequence). The junction had 1 base not matched to a gene; V was cut back by 1 base and J by 3 bases. This CDR3 contains 14 residues.